Detailed here is one TCR beta chain. Per the germline V gene, CDR1 is MGHRA and CDR2 is YSYEKL. CDR3 length equals 15 residues. The V gene lost 4 bases and the J gene lost 5 bases, with 17 bases spanning the gap. This sample was included in a study of blood T cell repertoires in COVID-19. About the research overall: The United States, Italy and Spain provided the acute and convalescent COVID-19 samples. In each case, the material was cDNA or gDNA derived from T cells, B-cell-depleted T cells, or PBMCs.

Authors' analysis steps: Nucleated cell number was recorded as an estimate derived from reference gene primer amplification. The repertoire was sequenced with immunoSEQ multiplex PCR; TCRdb's copy has only in-frame clones and lacks some. The DNA gave D and trimming, while V, J and clone size come from that table. This table has over 140,000 clones, around 82% appearing once. The clonotype originates from a woman aged 55-69 years with acute or convalescent COVID-19. The J gene is TRBJ1-2, the V gene TRBV4-1; no clear D gene. The sample consisted of peripheral blood. CDR3 amino acids: CASSLGEGGPYGYTF. CDR3 bases: TGCGCCAGCAGCCTTGGCGAGGGAGGCCCATATGGCTACACCTTC.